This T cell receptor beta chain was recorded in a study of blood T cell repertoires in COVID-19. Looking at the study overall: Sources were T cells, B-cell-depleted T cells, or PBMCs; the material itself was cDNA or gDNA.

The CDR3 runs to 15 residues. The V end was cut by 3 bases, the J end by 6 bases, with 17 bases between. Germline V gene data show CDR1 as SGHNT and CDR2 as YYREEE (reference sequence). Original data processing: Cell counts per sample came from amplifying reference gene primers. Repertoires were generated with immunoSEQ multiplex PCR, while TCRdb's copy carries only in-frame clones and drops some. The D gene and trimming were derived from the DNA, and the V and J assignments and clone size from that table. The sample includes 20,000 or so clones, about 89% seen only once; the top ten take approximately 5%.

The origin of this receptor is a man aged 45 to 65 with active COVID-19. Sequencing was performed on peripheral blood. This chain uses TRBV5-4 with TRBJ2-3; D possibly corresponds to TRBD2 (7 bases). The CDR3 protein is CASSSKGGGLDTQYF. The CDR3 DNA reads TGTGCCAGCAGCTCCAAGGGGGGGGGCCTCGATACGCAGTATTTT. The whole variable domain, filled in from reference TRBV5-4 and TRBJ2-3, reads ETGVTQSPTHLIKTRGQQVTLRCSSQSGHNTVSWYQQALGQGPQFIFQYYREEENGRGNFPPRFSGLQFPNYSSELNVNALELDDSALYLCASSSKGGGLDTQYFGPGTRLTVL.